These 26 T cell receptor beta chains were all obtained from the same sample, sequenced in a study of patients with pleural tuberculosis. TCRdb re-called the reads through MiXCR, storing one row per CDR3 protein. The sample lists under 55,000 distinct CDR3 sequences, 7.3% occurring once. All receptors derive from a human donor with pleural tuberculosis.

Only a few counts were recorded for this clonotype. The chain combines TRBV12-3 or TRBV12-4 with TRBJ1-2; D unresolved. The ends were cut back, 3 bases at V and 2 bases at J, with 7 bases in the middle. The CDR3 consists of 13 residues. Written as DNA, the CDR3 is TGTGCCAGCAGTTTTTCACACAACTATGGCTACACCTTC. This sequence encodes CASSFSHNYGYTF.

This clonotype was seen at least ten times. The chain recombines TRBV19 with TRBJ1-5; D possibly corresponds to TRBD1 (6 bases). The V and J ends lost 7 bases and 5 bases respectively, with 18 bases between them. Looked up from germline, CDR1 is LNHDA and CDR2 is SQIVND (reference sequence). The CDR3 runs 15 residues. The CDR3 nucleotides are TGTGCCAGTATTGGAAGGACAGAGGGCGATCAGCCCCAGCATTTT. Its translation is CASIGRTEGDQPQHF.

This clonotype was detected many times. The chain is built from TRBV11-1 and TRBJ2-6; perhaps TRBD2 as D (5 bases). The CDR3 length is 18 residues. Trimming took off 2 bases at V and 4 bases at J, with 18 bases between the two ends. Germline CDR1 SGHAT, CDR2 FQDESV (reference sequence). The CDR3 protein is CASSLLSSGSSGANVLTF. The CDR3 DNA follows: TGTGCCAGCAGCTTATTAAGTTCGGGGTCATCCGGGGCCAACGTCCTGACTTTC.

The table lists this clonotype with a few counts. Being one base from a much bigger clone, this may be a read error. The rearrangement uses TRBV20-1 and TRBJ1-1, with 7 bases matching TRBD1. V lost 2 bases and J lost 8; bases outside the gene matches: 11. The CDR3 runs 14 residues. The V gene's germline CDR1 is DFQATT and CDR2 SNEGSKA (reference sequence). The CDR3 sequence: CSARNRGAHLEAFF. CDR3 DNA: TGCAGTGCTAGAAACAGGGGCGCGCACTTAGAAGCTTTCTTT.

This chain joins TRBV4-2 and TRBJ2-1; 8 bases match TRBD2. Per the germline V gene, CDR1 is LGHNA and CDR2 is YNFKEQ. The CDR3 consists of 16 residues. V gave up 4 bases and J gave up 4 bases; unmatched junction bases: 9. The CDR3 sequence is CASSPGRDWGYNEQFF. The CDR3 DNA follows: TGTGCCAGCAGCCCCGGGAGGGACTGGGGATACAATGAGCAGTTCTTC.

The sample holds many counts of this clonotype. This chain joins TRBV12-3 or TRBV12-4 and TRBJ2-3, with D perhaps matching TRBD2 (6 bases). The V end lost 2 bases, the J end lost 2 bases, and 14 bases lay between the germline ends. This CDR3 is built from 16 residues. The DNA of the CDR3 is TGTGCCAGCAGTTTAATGTCTAGCGCCATCACAGATACGCAGTATTTT. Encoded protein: CASSLMSSAITDTQYF.

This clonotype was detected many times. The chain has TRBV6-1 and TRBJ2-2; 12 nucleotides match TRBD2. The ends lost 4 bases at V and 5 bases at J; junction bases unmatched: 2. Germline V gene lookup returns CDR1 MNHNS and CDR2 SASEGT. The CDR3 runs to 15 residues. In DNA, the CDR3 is TGTGCCAGCAGTGGACTAGCGGGAGAGACCGGGGAGCTGTTTTTT. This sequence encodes CASSGLAGETGELFF.

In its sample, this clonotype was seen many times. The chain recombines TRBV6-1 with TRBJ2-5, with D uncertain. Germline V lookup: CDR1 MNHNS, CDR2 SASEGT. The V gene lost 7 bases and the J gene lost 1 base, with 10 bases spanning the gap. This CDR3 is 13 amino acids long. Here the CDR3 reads CASTSRVQETQYF. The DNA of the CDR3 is TGTGCCAGCACCAGCAGAGTCCAAGAGACCCAGTACTTC.

The CDR3 sequence is CASSLRRMPYEQYF. The CDR3 nucleotides read TGTGCCAGCAGCTTGAGACGGATGCCCTACGAGCAGTACTTC. This chain joins TRBV5-6 and TRBJ2-7; D unresolved. V dropped 1 base and J dropped 2 bases, with 10 bases sitting between them. The CDR3 spans 14 residues. Germline V gene data show CDR1 as SGHDT and CDR2 as YYEEEE.

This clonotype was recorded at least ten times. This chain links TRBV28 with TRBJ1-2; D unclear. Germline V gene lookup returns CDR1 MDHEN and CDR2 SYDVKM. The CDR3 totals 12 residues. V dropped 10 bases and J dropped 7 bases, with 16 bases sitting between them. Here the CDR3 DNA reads TGTGCCACCAATGCCCCGGGTGGTGGCTACACCTTC. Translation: CATNAPGGGYTF.

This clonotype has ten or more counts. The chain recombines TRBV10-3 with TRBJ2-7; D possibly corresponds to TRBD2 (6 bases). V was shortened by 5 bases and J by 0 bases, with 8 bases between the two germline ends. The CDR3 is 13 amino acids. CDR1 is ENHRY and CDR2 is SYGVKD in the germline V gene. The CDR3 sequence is CAISPSVSYEQYF. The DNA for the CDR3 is TGTGCCATCAGTCCTAGCGTCTCCTACGAGCAGTACTTC.

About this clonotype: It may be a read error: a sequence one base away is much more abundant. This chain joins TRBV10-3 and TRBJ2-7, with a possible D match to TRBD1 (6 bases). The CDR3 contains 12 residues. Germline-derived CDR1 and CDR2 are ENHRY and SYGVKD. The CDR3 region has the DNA TGTGCCAACAGTCGCGGACAGTCCGAGCAGTACTTC. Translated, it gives CANSRGQSEQYF.

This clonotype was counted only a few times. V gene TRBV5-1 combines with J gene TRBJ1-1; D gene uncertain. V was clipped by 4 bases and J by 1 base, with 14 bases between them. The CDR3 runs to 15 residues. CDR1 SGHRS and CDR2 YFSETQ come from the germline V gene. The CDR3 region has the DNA TGCGCCAGCAGCCCCGTTGCCCTCGGGAACACTGAAGCTTTCTTT. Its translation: CASSPVALGNTEAFF.

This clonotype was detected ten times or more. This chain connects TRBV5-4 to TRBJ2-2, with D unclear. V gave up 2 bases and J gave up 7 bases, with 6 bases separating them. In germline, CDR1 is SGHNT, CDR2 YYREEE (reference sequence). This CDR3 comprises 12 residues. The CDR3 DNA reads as TGTGCCAGCAGCTTTAATATCGGGGAGCTGTTTTTT. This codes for CASSFNIGELFF.

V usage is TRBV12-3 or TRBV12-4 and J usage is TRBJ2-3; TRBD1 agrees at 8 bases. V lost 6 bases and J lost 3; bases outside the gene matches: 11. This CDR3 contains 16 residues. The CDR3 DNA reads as TGTGCCAGCAGGGGGGCGAGCAGGGGGCTTACAGATACGCAGTATTTT. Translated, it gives CASRGASRGLTDTQYF.

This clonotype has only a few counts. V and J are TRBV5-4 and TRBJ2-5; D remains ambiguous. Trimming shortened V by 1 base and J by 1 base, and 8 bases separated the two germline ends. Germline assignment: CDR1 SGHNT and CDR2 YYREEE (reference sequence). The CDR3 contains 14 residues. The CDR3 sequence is CASSLQLTQETQYF. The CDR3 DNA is TGTGCCAGCAGCTTGCAACTGACCCAAGAGACCCAGTACTTC.

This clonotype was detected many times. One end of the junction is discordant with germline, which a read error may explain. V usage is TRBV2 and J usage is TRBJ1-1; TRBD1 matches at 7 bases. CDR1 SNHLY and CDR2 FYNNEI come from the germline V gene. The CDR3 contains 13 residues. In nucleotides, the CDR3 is TGCGCCAGCAGCCAGGGGGAGAACACTGAAGCTTTCTTT. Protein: CASSQGENTEAFF.

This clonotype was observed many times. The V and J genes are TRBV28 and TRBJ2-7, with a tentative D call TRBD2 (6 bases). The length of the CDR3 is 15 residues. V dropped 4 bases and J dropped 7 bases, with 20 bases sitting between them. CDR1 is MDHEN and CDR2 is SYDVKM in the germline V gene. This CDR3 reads CASSSPREPHREQYF. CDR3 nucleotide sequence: TGTGCCAGCAGTTCCCCCCGGGAGCCACATCGGGAGCAGTACTTC.

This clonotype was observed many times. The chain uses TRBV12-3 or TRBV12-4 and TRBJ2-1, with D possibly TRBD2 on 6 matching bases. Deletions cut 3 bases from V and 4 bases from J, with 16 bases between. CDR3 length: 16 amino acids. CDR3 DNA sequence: TGTGCCAGCAGTTTGCCGCCTTCCGGGGGTTACAATGAGCAGTTCTTC. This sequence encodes CASSLPPSGGYNEQFF.

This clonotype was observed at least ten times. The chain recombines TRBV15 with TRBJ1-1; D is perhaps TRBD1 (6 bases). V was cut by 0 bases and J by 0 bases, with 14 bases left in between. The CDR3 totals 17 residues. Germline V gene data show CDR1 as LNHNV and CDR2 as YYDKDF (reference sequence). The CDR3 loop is CATSRDRRGGMNTEAFF. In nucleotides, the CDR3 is TGTGCCACCAGCAGAGATCGTAGGGGGGGAATGAACACTGAAGCTTTCTTT.

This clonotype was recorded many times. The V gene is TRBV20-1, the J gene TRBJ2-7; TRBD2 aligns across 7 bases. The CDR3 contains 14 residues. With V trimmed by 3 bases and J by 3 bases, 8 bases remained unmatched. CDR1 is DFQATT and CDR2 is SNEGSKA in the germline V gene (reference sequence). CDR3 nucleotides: TGCAGTGCTAGTACTAGCGAGGTTAGCTACGAGCAGTACTTC. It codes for CSASTSEVSYEQYF.

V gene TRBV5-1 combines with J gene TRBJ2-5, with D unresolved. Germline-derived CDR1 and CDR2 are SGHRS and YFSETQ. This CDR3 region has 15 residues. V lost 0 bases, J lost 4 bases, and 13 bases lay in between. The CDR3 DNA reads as TGCGCCAGCAGCTTGGAAACGAACGCCCTAGAGACCCAGTACTTC. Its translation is CASSLETNALETQYF.

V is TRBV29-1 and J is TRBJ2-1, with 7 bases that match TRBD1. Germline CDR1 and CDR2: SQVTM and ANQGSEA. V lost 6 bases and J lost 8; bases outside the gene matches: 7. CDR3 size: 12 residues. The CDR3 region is CSVRGNGYEQFF. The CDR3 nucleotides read TGCAGCGTCAGGGGGAACGGATATGAGCAGTTCTTC.

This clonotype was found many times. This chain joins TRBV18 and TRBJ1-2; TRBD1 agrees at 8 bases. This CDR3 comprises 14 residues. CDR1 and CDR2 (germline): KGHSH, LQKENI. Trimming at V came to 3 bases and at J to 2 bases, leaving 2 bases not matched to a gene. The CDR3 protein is CASSPDRENYGYTF. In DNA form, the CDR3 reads TGTGCCAGCTCACCGGACAGGGAAAACTATGGCTACACCTTC.

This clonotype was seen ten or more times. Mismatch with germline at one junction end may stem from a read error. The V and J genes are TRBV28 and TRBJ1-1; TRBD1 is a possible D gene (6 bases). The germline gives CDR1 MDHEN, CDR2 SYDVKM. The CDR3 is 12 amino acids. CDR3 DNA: TGTGCCAGCAGTTCTATAAACAGGGTATGTCTATTT. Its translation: CASSSINRVCLF.

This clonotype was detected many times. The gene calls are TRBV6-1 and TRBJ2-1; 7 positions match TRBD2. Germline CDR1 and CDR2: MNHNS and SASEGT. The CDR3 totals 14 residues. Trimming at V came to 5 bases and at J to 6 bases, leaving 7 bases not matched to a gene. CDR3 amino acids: CASSPGRPGNEQFF. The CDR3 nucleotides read TGTGCCAGCAGTCCCGGGAGGCCCGGCAATGAGCAGTTCTTC.